This T cell receptor (beta chain) was recorded in a study of blood T cell repertoires in COVID-19. Study context: Nucleic acid was either cDNA or gDNA, and it came from T cells, B-cell-depleted T cells, or PBMCs.

The data were produced by immunoSEQ multiplex PCR, yet TCRdb's version contains in-frame clones alone and is incomplete. The table records some 76,000 clones, under 95% of them present only once. The CDR3 extends over 18 amino acids. The germline CDR1 and CDR2 sequences are SQVTM and ANQGSEA. The trim removed 6 bases at V and 0 bases at J, leaving 12 bases unmatched. What was sequenced was peripheral blood. The chain carries TRBV29-1 and TRBJ2-5; TRBD2 agrees at 14 bases. The TCR comes from a human donor in a cohort sampled during active COVID-19. The chain's CDR3 is CSVGEGLAGATYQETQYF. In DNA form, the CDR3 reads TGCAGCGTGGGGGAGGGACTAGCGGGGGCTACGTACCAAGAGACCCAGTACTTC.